What follows are 9 T cell receptor beta chains derived from one specimen sequenced in a study of blood T cell repertoires in COVID-19. Sequencing was performed with immunoSEQ multiplex PCR; in TCRdb, only in-frame clones are kept and a portion is missing. The sample holds 380,000 or so clones; around 89% are singletons and the top ten take around 1.2%. Sequenced sample: peripheral blood. These receptors were collected from a man aged 40-49 years with acute or convalescent COVID-19.

J is TRBJ2-7 and V is TRBV14; 11 positions agree with TRBD2. Germline loops: CDR1 SGHDN, CDR2 FVKESK. The CDR3 is 17 amino acids. V was pared by 3 bases and J by 4 bases, with 11 bases of the junction left unmatched. The CDR3 DNA is TGTGCCAGCAGCCACCTTAGGCGGGCTAGCGGGAGGTACGAGCAGTACTTC. It specifies CASSHLRRASGRYEQYF.

This chain links TRBV19 with TRBJ2-3, with a possible D match to TRBD1 (6 bases). Deletions cut 1 base from V and 1 base from J, with 12 bases between. The CDR3 spans 16 residues. Germline CDR1 is LNHDA and CDR2 is SQIVND (reference sequence). The CDR3 region is CASSIGQGTGTDTQYF. CDR3 DNA: TGTGCCAGTAGTATAGGCCAGGGGACGGGCACAGATACGCAGTATTTT.

The CDR3 spells CASSQGLNSYEQYF. DNA of the CDR3: TGCGCCAGCAGCCAAGGACTTAACTCCTACGAGCAGTACTTC. The genes are TRBV4-3 and TRBJ2-7; D ambiguous. Trimming left V 1 base short and J 0 bases short, with 7 bases between. Germline V CDR1 and CDR2: LGHNA, YSLEER. The CDR3 spans 14 residues.

Points on this clone: The same CDR3 is also encoded by other DNA sequences in this sample. The rearrangement uses TRBV7-3 and TRBJ2-7, with a weak D call TRBD2 (6 bases). The V and J ends lost 1 base and 0 bases respectively, with 10 bases between them. Germline-derived CDR1 and CDR2 are SGHTA and FQGTGA. The CDR3 runs 15 residues. As DNA, the CDR3 is TGTGCCAGCAGCTTAAGTGGGGGGAGCTCCTACGAGCAGTACTTC. This codes for CASSLSGGSSYEQYF.

The CDR3 spells CASSQDRGPGTGELFF. CDR3 nucleotide sequence: TGTGCCAGCAGCCAAGATCGCGGCCCGGGCACCGGGGAGCTGTTTTTT. The chain recombines TRBV3-1 (or the pseudogene TRBV3-2) with TRBJ2-2, with no clear D. This CDR3 spans 16 amino acids. V lost 0 bases, J lost 4 bases, and 12 bases lay in between. CDR1 is LGHDT, CDR2 YNNKEL, per germline (reference sequence).

A note on this clone: Other DNA sequences from this sample encode an identical CDR3 as well. This sequence joins TRBV9 and TRBJ1-2; 7 bases agree with TRBD1. V trimming: 0 bases; J trimming: 3 bases; junction bases outside the gene matches: 2. The germline CDR1 and CDR2 sequences are SGDLS and YYNGEE. The CDR3 covers 14 residues. CDR3 sequence reads: CASSVGGGDYGYTF. The CDR3 bases are TGTGCCAGCAGCGTAGGAGGGGGCGACTATGGCTACACCTTC.

V is TRBV11-2 and J is TRBJ2-1, with TRBD2 identical over 11 bases. CDR3 length equals 16 residues. V lost 1 base, J lost 9 bases, and 8 bases stayed unmatched. In germline, CDR1 is SGHAT, CDR2 FQNNGV. CDR3 region: CASSLVLAGVDTEQFF. The DNA for the CDR3 is TGTGCCAGCAGCTTAGTACTAGCGGGAGTTGACACTGAGCAGTTCTTC.

The chain's CDR3 is CASSLDGLADQETQYF. CDR3 DNA sequence: TGTGCCAGCAGCTTAGATGGGCTAGCGGATCAAGAGACCCAGTACTTC. V is TRBV11-2 and J is TRBJ2-5; 7 bases align to TRBD2. Germline trimming cut 0 bases from V and 2 bases from J; bases unmatched to any gene: 6. This CDR3 region has 16 residues. Per germline, CDR1 SGHAT and CDR2 FQNNGV.

This chain connects TRBV27 to TRBJ2-4; a possible D gene is TRBD2 (6 bases). The CDR3 has 11 residues. Germline assignment: CDR1 MNHEY and CDR2 SMNVEV (reference sequence). V was trimmed by 10 bases and J by 5 bases, leaving 9 bases between them. CDR3 amino acids: CATGTQNIQYF. CDR3 nucleotides: TGTGCCACCGGGACTCAAAACATTCAGTACTTC.